A single sample is the source of the 9 T cell receptor beta chains below, sequenced in a study of PD-1 blockade in classical Hodgkin lymphoma. Sequencing used immunoSEQ multiplex PCR; TCRdb keeps in-frame clones, though not all of them. This sample has under 40,000 clones, with 65% to 85% found just once. Noted time point: cycle 4 day 1 (C4D1), after 6 weeks of nivolumab. All patients relapsed after autologous stem cell transplantation, and brentuximab vedotin exposure varied. This specimen was peripheral blood mononuclear cells (PBMCs), taken before the fourth cycle of nivolumab. All receptors come from a human donor with classical Hodgkin lymphoma.

The table lists this clone with a few counts. The chain recombines TRBV6-1 with TRBJ1-4; 9 nucleotides match TRBD1. Germline assignment: CDR1 MNHNS and CDR2 SASEGT. The V segment lost 1 base and the J segment 7 bases; nucleotides outside the gene matches: 1. This CDR3 is 14 amino acids long. CDR3 in amino acids: CASSEGTGVEKLFF. The CDR3 DNA is TGTGCCAGCAGTGAAGGGACAGGGGTTGAAAAACTGTTTTTT.

The chain uses TRBV28 and TRBJ1-1, with 7 bases identical to TRBD1. Looked up from germline, CDR1 is MDHEN and CDR2 is SYDVKM. CDR3 length equals 13 residues. V was pared by 6 bases and J by 7 bases, with 8 bases of the junction left unmatched. The CDR3 region is CASSQGGGFEAFF. In DNA form, the CDR3 reads TGTGCCAGCAGCCAGGGGGGGGGCTTTGAAGCTTTCTTT. The full variable domain, with the rest looked up from reference TRBV28 and TRBJ1-1, is DVKVTQSSRYLVKRTGEKVFLECVQDMDHENMFWYRQDPGLGLRLIYFSYDVKMKEKGDIPEGYSVSREKKERFSLILESASTNQTSMYLCASSQGGGFEAFFGQGTRLTVV.

V gene TRBV4-3 combines with J gene TRBJ1-4; D unresolved. Germline lookup yields CDR1 LGHNA and CDR2 YSLEER. Trimming cost V 0 bases and J 7 bases, with 9 bases left between them. The CDR3 covers 14 residues. CDR3 in amino acids: CASSQDPRSEKLFF. CDR3 nucleotides: TGCGCCAGCAGCCAAGATCCCAGAAGTGAAAAACTGTTTTTT.

V is TRBV10-3 and J is TRBJ1-1, with 9 bases aligning to TRBD1. Trimming took 11 bases from V and 4 from J; bases not matched to a gene: 8. Germline V lookup: CDR1 ENHRY, CDR2 SYGVKD. The CDR3 totals 13 residues. CDR3 region: CASYRGPGTEAFF. For the CDR3, the DNA is TGTGCCTCTTACAGGGGGCCGGGCACTGAAGCTTTCTTT.

The gene calls are TRBV15 and TRBJ2-1; D gene uncertain. CDR1 and CDR2 from the germline V gene are LNHNV and YYDKDF (reference sequence). The CDR3 covers 16 residues. Trimming took 0 bases from V and 0 from J, leaving 9 bases between them. The CDR3 here is CATSRDVPTSYNEQFF. Here the CDR3 DNA reads TGTGCCACCAGCAGAGATGTTCCCACCTCCTACAATGAGCAGTTCTTC.

V gene TRBV11-2 combines with J gene TRBJ2-1; D uncertain. Germline loops: CDR1 SGHAT, CDR2 FQNNGV. This CDR3 contains 13 residues. V shed 0 bases and J shed 10 bases, with 10 bases lying between them. CDR3 in DNA: TGTGCCAGCAGCTTAGATGCATTGAACGAGCAGTTCTTC. As protein: CASSLDALNEQFF.

The chain is built from TRBV6-5 and TRBJ1-2; D unclear. The CDR3 is made up of 15 amino acids. Trimming shortened V by 5 bases and J by 1 base, and 14 bases separated the two germline ends. The germline V gene has CDR1 MNHEY and CDR2 SVGAGI. This CDR3 reads CASSPPDLLNYGYTF. Here the CDR3 DNA reads TGTGCCAGCAGTCCACCAGACCTTCTTAACTATGGCTACACCTTC.

The CDR3 DNA follows: TGCGCCAGCAGTCAGGACAGGGGGTACGAGACCCAGTACTTC. Its protein product is CASSQDRGYETQYF. V and J are TRBV5-1 and TRBJ2-5, with 10 bases that match TRBD1. This CDR3 region has 14 residues. CDR1 SGHRS and CDR2 YFSETQ come from the germline V gene. V was clipped by 5 bases and J by 5 bases; unmatched bases: 6.

The V call is TRBV28, the J call TRBJ2-3; 7 positions agree with TRBD2. V was clipped by 7 bases and J by 4 bases; unmatched bases: 11. This CDR3 is 15 amino acids long. Germline-derived CDR1 and CDR2 are MDHEN and SYDVKM. DNA for the CDR3: TGTGCCAGCATAACCTCCGCGGGAGTTGCAGATACGCAGTATTTT. Translated, it gives CASITSAGVADTQYF.